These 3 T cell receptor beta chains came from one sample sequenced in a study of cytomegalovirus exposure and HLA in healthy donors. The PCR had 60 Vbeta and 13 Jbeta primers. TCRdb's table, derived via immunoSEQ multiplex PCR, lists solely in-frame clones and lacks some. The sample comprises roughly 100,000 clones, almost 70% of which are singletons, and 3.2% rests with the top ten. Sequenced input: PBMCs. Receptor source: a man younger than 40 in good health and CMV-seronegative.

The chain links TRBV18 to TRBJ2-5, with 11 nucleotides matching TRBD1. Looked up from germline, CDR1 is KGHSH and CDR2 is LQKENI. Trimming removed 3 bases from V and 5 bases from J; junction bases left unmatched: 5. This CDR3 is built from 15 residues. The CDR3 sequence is CASSPGTGGVETQYF. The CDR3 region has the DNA TGTGCCAGCTCACCCGGGACAGGGGGGGTCGAGACCCAGTACTTC.

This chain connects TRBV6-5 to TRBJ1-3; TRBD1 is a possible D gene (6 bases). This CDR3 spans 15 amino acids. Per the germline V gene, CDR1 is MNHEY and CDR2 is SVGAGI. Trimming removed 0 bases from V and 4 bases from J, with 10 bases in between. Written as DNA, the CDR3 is TGTGCCAGCAGTTACTCGAAAGGGGGAGGAAACACCATATATTTT. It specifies CASSYSKGGGNTIYF.

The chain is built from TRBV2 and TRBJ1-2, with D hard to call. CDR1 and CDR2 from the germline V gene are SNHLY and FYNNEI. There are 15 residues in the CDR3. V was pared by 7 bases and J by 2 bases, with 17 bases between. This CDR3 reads CASTTTGRLNYGYTF. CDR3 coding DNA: TGTGCCAGCACCACCACCGGGAGATTGAACTATGGCTACACCTTC. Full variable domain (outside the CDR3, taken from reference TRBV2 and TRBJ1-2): EPEVTQTPSHQVTQMGQEVILRCVPISNHLYFYWYRQILGQKVEFLVSFYNNEISEKSEIFDDQFSVERPDGSNFTLKIRSTKLEDSAMYFCASTTTGRLNYGYTFGSGTRLTVV.